The 15 T cell receptor beta chains below were found in one sample sequenced in a study of cytomegalovirus exposure and HLA in healthy donors. The primer mix had 60 Vbeta and 13 Jbeta primers. Profiled with immunoSEQ multiplex PCR; TCRdb holds only in-frame clones, not every one. Its table lists approximately 150,000 clones. Sequenced input: PBMCs. The receptors stem from a woman aged 18-29 years in good health and CMV-seronegative.

The V gene is TRBV5-4, the J gene TRBJ2-5; 7 bases align to TRBD1. Looked up from germline, CDR1 is SGHNT and CDR2 is YYREEE (reference sequence). V shed 7 bases and J 1 base; nucleotides not matched to a gene: 7. The CDR3 extends over 14 amino acids. The CDR3 reads CASYPRDSQETQYF. CDR3 nucleotides: TGTGCCAGCTACCCCCGGGACAGCCAAGAGACCCAGTACTTC.

The chain joins TRBV6-5 to TRBJ2-7; D is uncertain. Trimming took 6 bases from V and 3 from J, leaving 12 bases between them. The CDR3 totals 13 residues. Germline CDR1 reads MNHEY; CDR2 reads SVGAGI. The CDR3 DNA reads as TGTGCCAGCAGACCCCCTTCAGACTACGAGCAGTACTTC. Translation gives CASRPPSDYEQYF.

V gene TRBV5-1 combines with J gene TRBJ2-5; TRBD1 aligns across 7 bases. The J call could be wrong; TRBJ2-7 is a better fit for the DNA end. The CDR3 runs 14 residues. CDR1 and CDR2 from the germline V gene are SGHRS and YFSETQ. As DNA, the CDR3 is TGCGCCAGCAGCTTTACAGGGGTGACCTACGAGCAGTACTTC. Its translation: CASSFTGVTYEQYF.

J is TRBJ1-1 and V is TRBV30, with TRBD1 matching 7 bases. This CDR3 is 17 amino acids long. Looked up from germline, CDR1 is GTSNPN and CDR2 is SVGIG (reference sequence). The trim removed 1 base at V and 2 bases at J, leaving 13 bases unmatched. CDR3 coding DNA: TGTGCCTGGAGTGGCGAAGCGCTCGGGACAGCTAACACTGAAGCTTTCTTT. It specifies CAWSGEALGTANTEAFF.

The chain links TRBV5-6 to TRBJ2-7; tentative D call: TRBD1 (6 bases). In germline, CDR1 is SGHDT, CDR2 YYEEEE. The V and J ends lost 1 base and 6 bases respectively, with 29 bases between them. This CDR3 comprises 19 residues. The CDR3 nucleotides read TGTGCCAGCAGCTTGTGGGACGTCAGGACAGCGATATCCCTCGCCGAGCAGTACGTC. This translates into CASSLWDVRTAISLAEQYV.

This chain links TRBV7-9 with TRBJ2-7, with D perhaps TRBD2 (6 bases). V lost 3 bases, J lost 2 bases, and 11 bases lay in between. The CDR3 runs to 14 residues. Per the germline V gene, CDR1 is SEHNR and CDR2 is FQNEAQ (reference sequence). The CDR3 protein is CASSFWEEPYEQYV. The DNA of the CDR3 is TGTGCCAGCAGCTTTTGGGAGGAGCCCTACGAGCAGTACGTC.

The chain links TRBV7-9 to TRBJ1-1; possibly TRBD1 for D (5 bases). The germline V gene encodes CDR1 SEHNR and CDR2 FQNEAQ (reference sequence). The CDR3 is 15 residues long. Trimming pared 4 bases from V and 3 bases from J, leaving 15 bases between. CDR3 residues: CASSSLSPGDTEAFF. CDR3 coding DNA: TGTGCCAGCAGCTCTTTGTCTCCGGGGGACACTGAAGCTTTCTTT. Using reference TRBV7-9 and TRBJ1-1 for the parts outside the CDR3, the full variable domain is DTGVSQNPRHKITKRGQNVTFRCDPISEHNRLYWYRQTLGQGPEFLTYFQNEAQLEKSRLLSDRFSAERPKGSFSTLEIQRTEQGDSAMYLCASSSLSPGDTEAFFGQGTRLTVV.

The J gene is TRBJ1-1, the V gene TRBV5-1; D is unclear. This CDR3 has 16 residues. V lost 0 bases, J lost 1 base, and 13 bases lay in between. Germline lookup yields CDR1 SGHRS and CDR2 YFSETQ. The DNA of the CDR3 is TGCGCCAGCAGCTTGGGGAGGGCGCTAGGGAACACTGAAGCTTTCTTT. It specifies CASSLGRALGNTEAFF. The whole variable domain, remainder taken from reference TRBV5-1 and TRBJ1-1, is KAGVTQTPRYLIKTRGQQVTLSCSPISGHRSVSWYQQTPGQGLQFLFEYFSETQRNKGNFPGRFSGRQFSNSRSEMNVSTLELGDSALYLCASSLGRALGNTEAFFGQGTRLTVV.

The V call is TRBV18, the J call TRBJ1-2; TRBD1 might be the D (5 bases). The CDR3 covers 12 residues. V was pared by 4 bases and J by 10 bases, with 13 bases between. The germline gives CDR1 KGHSH, CDR2 LQKENI. This CDR3 is CASSRDDSFYTF. The CDR3 DNA follows: TGTGCCAGCTCACGAGACGACAGCTTCTACACCTTC.

The V and J genes are TRBV19 and TRBJ2-7; TRBD2 is a possible D gene (5 bases). The CDR3 loop spans 15 amino acids. CDR1 and CDR2 from the germline V gene are LNHDA and SQIVND (reference sequence). V lost 3 bases, J lost 4 bases, and 16 bases lay in between. CDR3: CASSIERYPFYEQYF. CDR3 coding DNA: TGTGCCAGTAGTATCGAGCGGTACCCATTTTACGAGCAGTACTTC.

V usage is TRBV5-1 and J usage is TRBJ2-1; tentative D call: TRBD2 (6 bases). The CDR3 spans 15 residues. V was shortened by 2 bases and J by 2 bases, with 11 bases between the two germline ends. In germline, CDR1 is SGHRS, CDR2 YFSETQ. CDR3 sequence reads: CASSFSGLTYNEQFF. Written as DNA, the CDR3 is TGCGCCAGCAGCTTTAGCGGCCTAACCTACAATGAGCAGTTCTTC.

The chain recombines TRBV4-1 with TRBJ1-2; D gene ambiguous. The V gene's germline CDR1 is MGHRA and CDR2 YSYEKL. V was clipped by 0 bases and J by 2 bases, with 16 bases between them. The CDR3 totals 17 residues. The CDR3 protein is CASSQDVIRGPNYGYTF. The CDR3 bases are TGCGCCAGCAGCCAAGATGTGATCCGTGGCCCCAACTATGGCTACACCTTC.

This chain connects TRBV10-1 to TRBJ2-3, with 9 bases aligning to TRBD2. Germline lookup yields CDR1 WNHNN and CDR2 SYGVQD (reference sequence). CDR3 length: 13 amino acids. J lost 3 bases, V lost 10 bases, and 5 bases had no gene match. CDR3 loop: CATRAGGTDTQYF. CDR3 nucleotides: TGCGCCACCCGAGCGGGAGGTACAGATACGCAGTATTTT.

The rearrangement uses TRBV27 and TRBJ1-3; 9 bases fit TRBD1. V dropped 2 bases and J dropped 0; count of bases not matched to a gene: 8. CDR1 is MNHEY, CDR2 SMNVEV, per germline (reference sequence). There are 18 residues in the CDR3. CDR3 sequence: CASSLRGQGDSSGNTIYF. CDR3 in DNA: TGTGCCAGCAGTTTACGGGGACAGGGCGACAGCTCTGGAAACACCATATATTTT.

Of note for this clone: Other DNA sequences of this sample code for an identical CDR3. This chain connects TRBV5-6 to TRBJ2-7; TRBD1 matches at 10 bases. Germline CDR1 is SGHDT and CDR2 is YYEEEE. CDR3 length equals 14 residues. V was pared by 4 bases and J by 4 bases, with 5 bases of the junction left unmatched. The CDR3 DNA reads as TGTGCCAGCAGCCCGGGACAGGGGTTATACGAGCAGTACTTC. Translated, it gives CASSPGQGLYEQYF. The full variable domain, with the rest looked up from reference TRBV5-6 and TRBJ2-7, is DAGVTQSPTHLIKTRGQQVTLRCSPKSGHDTVSWYQQALGQGPQFIFQYYEEEERQRGNFPDRFSGHQFPNYSSELNVNALLLGDSALYLCASSPGQGLYEQYFGPGTRLTVT.